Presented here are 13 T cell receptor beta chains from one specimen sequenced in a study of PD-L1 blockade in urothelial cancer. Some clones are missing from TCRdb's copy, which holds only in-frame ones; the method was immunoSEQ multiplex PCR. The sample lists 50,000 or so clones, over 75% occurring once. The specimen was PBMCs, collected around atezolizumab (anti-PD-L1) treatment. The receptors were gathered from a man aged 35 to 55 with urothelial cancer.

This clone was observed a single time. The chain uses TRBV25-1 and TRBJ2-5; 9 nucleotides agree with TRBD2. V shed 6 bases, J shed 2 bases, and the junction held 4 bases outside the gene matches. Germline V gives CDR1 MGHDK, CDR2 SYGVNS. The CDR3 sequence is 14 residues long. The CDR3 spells CASSLLAGQETQYF. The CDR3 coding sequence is TGTGCCAGCAGCTTACTAGCGGGTCAAGAGACCCAGTACTTC.

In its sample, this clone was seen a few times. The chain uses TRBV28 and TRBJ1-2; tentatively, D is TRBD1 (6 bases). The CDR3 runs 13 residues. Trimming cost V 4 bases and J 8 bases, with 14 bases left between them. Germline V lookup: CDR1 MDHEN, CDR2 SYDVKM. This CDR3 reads CASSSQGQYGYTF. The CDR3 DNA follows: TGTGCCAGCAGTTCTCAGGGACAATACGGCTACACCTTC.

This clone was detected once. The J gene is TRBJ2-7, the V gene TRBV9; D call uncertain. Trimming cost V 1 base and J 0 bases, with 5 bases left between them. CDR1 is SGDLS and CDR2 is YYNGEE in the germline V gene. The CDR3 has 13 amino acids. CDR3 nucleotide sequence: TGTGCCAGCAGCGTAACAGACTCCTACGAGCAGTACTTC. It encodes CASSVTDSYEQYF.

In DNA, the CDR3 is TGTGCCAGCAGCTTAGACGCGGCTAGCGGGACTTACGAGCAGTACTTC. Translated, it gives CASSLDAASGTYEQYF. The chain links TRBV7-2 to TRBJ2-7; TRBD2 matches 9 bases. Germline loops: CDR1 SGHTA, CDR2 FQGNSA. Germline trimming cut 1 base from V and 4 bases from J; bases unmatched to any gene: 8. The CDR3 covers 16 residues. Full variable domain (remainder filled in from reference TRBV7-2 and TRBJ2-7): GAGVSQSPSNKVTEKGKDVELRCDPISGHTALYWYRQSLGQGLEFLIYFQGNSAPDKSGLPSDRFSAERTGGSVSTLTIQRTQQEDSAVYLCASSLDAASGTYEQYFGPGTRLTVT.

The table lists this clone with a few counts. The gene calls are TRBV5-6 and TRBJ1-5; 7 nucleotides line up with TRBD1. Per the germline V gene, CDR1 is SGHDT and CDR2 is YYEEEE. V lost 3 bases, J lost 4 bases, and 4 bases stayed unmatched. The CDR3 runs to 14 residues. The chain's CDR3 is CASSYRGLNQPQHF. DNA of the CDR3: TGTGCCAGCAGCTACAGGGGTTTGAATCAGCCCCAGCATTTT.

As DNA, the CDR3 is TGCAGCGTTGAAGATCCGGGACTAGCGGGGCGGAGGGAGCAGTACTTC. It specifies CSVEDPGLAGRREQYF. The gene calls are TRBV29-1 and TRBJ2-7; 13 bases line up with TRBD2. The V gene end was trimmed by 0 bases and the J gene end by 7 bases; junction bases not matched to a gene: 9. Germline CDR1 reads SQVTM; CDR2 reads ANQGSEA. This CDR3 comprises 16 residues.

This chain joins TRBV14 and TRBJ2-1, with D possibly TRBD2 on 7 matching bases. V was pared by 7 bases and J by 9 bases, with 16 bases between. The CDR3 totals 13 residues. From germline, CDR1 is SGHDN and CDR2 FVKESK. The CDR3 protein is CASTGGPLGEQFF. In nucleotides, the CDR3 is TGTGCCAGCACCGGGGGGCCGCTCGGTGAGCAGTTCTTC.

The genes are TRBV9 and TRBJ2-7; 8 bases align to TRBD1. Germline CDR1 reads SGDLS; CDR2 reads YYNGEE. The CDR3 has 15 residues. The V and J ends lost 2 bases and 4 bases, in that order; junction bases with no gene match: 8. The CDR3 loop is CASSVTPGQAYEQYF. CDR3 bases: TGTGCCAGCAGCGTCACGCCGGGACAGGCTTACGAGCAGTACTTC.

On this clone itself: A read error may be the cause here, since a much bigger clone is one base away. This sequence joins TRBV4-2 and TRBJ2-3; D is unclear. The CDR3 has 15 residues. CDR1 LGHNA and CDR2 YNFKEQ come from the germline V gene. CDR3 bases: TGTGCCAGCAACCAAGAAGCCTTCCTCACAGATACGCAGTATTTT. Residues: CASNQEAFLTDTQYF.

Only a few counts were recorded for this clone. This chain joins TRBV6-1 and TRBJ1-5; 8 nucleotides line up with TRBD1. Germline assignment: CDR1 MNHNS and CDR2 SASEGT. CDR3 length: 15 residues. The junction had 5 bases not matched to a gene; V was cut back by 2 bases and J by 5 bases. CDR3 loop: CASSESGTGYQPQHF. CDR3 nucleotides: TGTGCCAGCAGTGAATCCGGGACAGGCTATCAGCCCCAGCATTTT.

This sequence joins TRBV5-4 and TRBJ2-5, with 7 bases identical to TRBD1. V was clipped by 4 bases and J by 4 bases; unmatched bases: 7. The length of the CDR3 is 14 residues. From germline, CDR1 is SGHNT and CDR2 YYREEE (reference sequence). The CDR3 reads CASSRGGPPETQYF. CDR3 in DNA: TGTGCCAGCAGCCGAGGGGGCCCCCCAGAGACCCAGTACTTC.

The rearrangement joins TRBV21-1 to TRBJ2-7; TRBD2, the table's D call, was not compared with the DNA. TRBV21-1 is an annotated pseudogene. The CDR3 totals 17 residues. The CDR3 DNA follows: TGTGCCAGCAGCAAAAGTCGGGGGGAGGGAGGACGATCCGAGCAGTACTTC. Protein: CASSKSRGEGGRSEQYF.

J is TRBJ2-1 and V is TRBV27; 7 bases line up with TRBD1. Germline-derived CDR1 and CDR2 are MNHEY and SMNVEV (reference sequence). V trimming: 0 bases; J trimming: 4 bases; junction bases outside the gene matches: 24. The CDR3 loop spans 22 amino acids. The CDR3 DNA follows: TGTGCCAGCAGTTTATCTAAGCGGAGTGGACAGGCGTATGCGATCTCATACAATGAGCAGTTCTTC. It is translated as CASSLSKRSGQAYAISYNEQFF.